This TCR beta chain was sequenced for a study of human T cells and chemical hapten exposure. MiXCR was run by TCRdb on the RACE reads, yielding one entry per CDR3 protein. Here the sample spans approximately 370,000 distinct CDR3 sequences, about 5% being singletons. Study outcomes and limitations: Against controls, expanded TCRs gave rise to significantly more large CDR3 similarity clusters.

Per germline, CDR1 LGHDT and CDR2 YNNKEL (reference sequence). V lost 1 base and J lost 2; bases outside the gene matches: 5. This CDR3 is 15 amino acids long. Noted time point: pre-sensitization, week 0. Treatment meaning: therapeutic diphenylcyclopropenone sensitization with weekly scalp DPC. Total RNA was isolated from whole blood that had not been fractionated. Worth noting for this clonotype: Its antigen is still unknown.

This receptor was taken from a woman between 18 and 29 years old with alopecia areata. Some clones in this sample may be carry-over from other donors' samples. The genes are TRBV3-1 and TRBJ2-7; 7 nucleotides match TRBD1. The material sequenced was whole blood, taken in connection with sensitization to the hapten diphenylcyclopropenone (DPC). CDR3 sequence reads: CASSQGQGPTYEQYF. CDR3 DNA: TGTGCCAGCAGCCAAGGACAGGGACCTACCTACGAGCAGTACTTC.